The next 16 T cell receptor beta chains were all read from a single sample in a study of cytomegalovirus exposure and HLA in healthy donors. Measured with immunoSEQ multiplex PCR; TCRdb has only the in-frame clones, and not every one. Of 65,000 to 80,000 clones listed, around 94% are singletons. Sequences were obtained from PBMCs. These receptors originate from a woman aged 18-29 years in good health and CMV-seropositive.

The CDR3 reads CASNESTGSGSDTQYF. In DNA form, the CDR3 reads TGTGCCAGCAACGAGTCGACAGGGTCAGGGTCAGATACGCAGTATTTT. V and J are TRBV28 and TRBJ2-3; 7 bases match TRBD1. Germline V CDR1 and CDR2: MDHEN, SYDVKM. V lost 7 bases and J lost 4; bases outside the gene matches: 14. CDR3 length equals 16 residues.

The chain couples TRBV10-3 to TRBJ1-1; perhaps TRBD1 as D (6 bases). Germline lookup yields CDR1 ENHRY and CDR2 SYGVKD. This CDR3 spans 14 amino acids. Trimming left V 2 bases short and J 3 bases short, with 10 bases between. The chain's CDR3 is CAISERQGHTEAFF. The CDR3, as DNA: TGTGCCATCAGTGAGCGCCAGGGGCACACTGAAGCTTTCTTT.

J is TRBJ2-1 and V is TRBV7-2, with TRBD2 as a possible D gene (6 bases). Looked up from germline, CDR1 is SGHTA and CDR2 is FQGNSA. This CDR3 has 18 amino acids. V gave up 5 bases and J gave up 0 bases, with 20 bases separating them. The CDR3 DNA reads as TGTGCCAGCAGCCCGGACCGTAGCGGTCCCAGCTCCTACAATGAGCAGTTCTTC. Translated: CASSPDRSGPSSYNEQFF.

The chain combines TRBV5-1 with TRBJ1-6, with TRBD1 matching over 9 bases. The CDR3 totals 15 residues. Germline V lookup: CDR1 SGHRS, CDR2 YFSETQ. Trimming at V came to 4 bases and at J to 8 bases, leaving 7 bases not matched to a gene. The CDR3 nucleotides are TGCGCCAGCAGCGCCAGGACAGGGGAGGATTCACCCCTCCACTTT. Protein: CASSARTGEDSPLHF.

The rearrangement links TRBV19 to TRBJ2-3; D gene unclear. The CDR3 is 14 residues long. The V gene's germline CDR1 is LNHDA and CDR2 SQIVND (reference sequence). The V gene lost 4 bases and the J gene lost 2 bases, with 10 bases spanning the gap. CDR3 DNA sequence: TGTGCCAGTAGTAGGATGGGCTTCACAGATACGCAGTATTTT. As protein: CASSRMGFTDTQYF.

The J gene is TRBJ2-7, the V gene TRBV7-8; maybe TRBD1 (5 bases). This CDR3 spans 15 amino acids. Germline CDR1 is SGHVS and CDR2 is FQNEAQ. Trimming cost V 1 base and J 3 bases, with 13 bases left between them. In DNA form, the CDR3 reads TGTGCCAGCAGCTTAGAAGGTGGCAGGGTCTACGAGCAGTACTTC. Translation: CASSLEGGRVYEQYF.

The chain couples TRBV5-1 to TRBJ2-7; TRBD1 agrees at 7 bases. V shed 1 base and J 3 bases; nucleotides not matched to a gene: 7. This CDR3 has 15 residues. Germline lookup yields CDR1 SGHRS and CDR2 YFSETQ. The CDR3 DNA reads as TGCGCCAGCAGCTTGTCACAGGGGAGAGACTACGAGCAGTACTTC. This sequence encodes CASSLSQGRDYEQYF.

The chain couples TRBV29-1 to TRBJ1-1; the D gene is possibly TRBD1 (6 bases). Trimming stripped 4 bases from V and 1 base from J, with 13 bases between. Germline V lookup: CDR1 SQVTM, CDR2 ANQGSEA. CDR3 length equals 14 residues. CDR3 sequence: CSVALDSTNTEAFF. CDR3 bases: TGCAGCGTTGCCTTGGACAGCACGAACACTGAAGCTTTCTTT.

J is TRBJ2-1 and V is TRBV11-3; the match to TRBD1 covers 9 bases. J gave up 4 bases and V 6 bases, and 10 bases lay outside the gene matches. Germline-derived CDR1 and CDR2 are SGHNT and YENEEA. The CDR3 covers 16 residues. DNA of the CDR3: TGTGCCAGCAGGAATAGGTGGGGACAGGGTTACAATGAGCAGTTCTTC. It translates to CASRNRWGQGYNEQFF.

The chain is built from TRBV2 and TRBJ2-3, with a tentative D call TRBD1 (5 bases). Looked up from germline, CDR1 is SNHLY and CDR2 is FYNNEI. V lost 5 bases, J lost 3 bases, and 15 bases lay in between. The CDR3 has 15 amino acids. The DNA for the CDR3 is TGTGCCAGCAGTCCACGTCAAGGGGTTACAGATACGCAGTATTTT. Residues: CASSPRQGVTDTQYF.

The chain links TRBV6-5 to TRBJ2-5; 11 nucleotides match TRBD1. Trimming at V came to 0 bases and at J to 4 bases, leaving 1 base not matched to a gene. The CDR3 totals 15 residues. Germline-derived CDR1 and CDR2 are MNHEY and SVGAGI. The CDR3 coding sequence is TGTGCCAGCAGTTACTCAGGGACAGGGGGAGAGACCCAGTACTTC. Its protein is CASSYSGTGGETQYF.

The chain recombines TRBV15 with TRBJ1-5; D ambiguous. Trimming cost V 0 bases and J 0 bases, with 3 bases left between them. From germline, CDR1 is LNHNV and CDR2 YYDKDF (reference sequence). CDR3 length equals 14 residues. The CDR3 sequence is CATSRDNSNQPQHF. The CDR3 bases are TGTGCCACCAGCAGAGATAATAGCAATCAGCCCCAGCATTTT. Full variable domain (remainder filled in from reference TRBV15 and TRBJ1-5): DAMVIQNPRYQVTQFGKPVTLSCSQTLNHNVMYWYQQKSSQAPKLLFHYYDKDFNNEADTPDNFQSRRPNTSFCFLDIRSPGLGDTAMYLCATSRDNSNQPQHFGDGTRLSIL.

The rearrangement links TRBV11-2 to TRBJ2-7; TRBD1 matches 7 bases. Looked up from germline, CDR1 is SGHAT and CDR2 is FQNNGV. V gave up 6 bases and J gave up 4 bases; unmatched junction bases: 12. The CDR3 sequence is 15 residues long. In DNA form, the CDR3 reads TGTGCCAGCAGATCCCAAAGGGGGCGCGGGTACGAGCAGTACTTC. As protein: CASRSQRGRGYEQYF.

The chain couples TRBV5-1 to TRBJ2-3, with 10 nucleotides matching TRBD2. Germline CDR1 SGHRS, CDR2 YFSETQ. The CDR3 length is 16 residues. V gave up 5 bases and J gave up 2 bases; unmatched junction bases: 8. In nucleotides, the CDR3 is TGCGCCAGCAGTCGTACGGGGACTAGCGACACAGATACGCAGTATTTT. This sequence encodes CASSRTGTSDTDTQYF.

The CDR3 DNA sequence: TGTGCCACCTTCGTGCCGGGAGGCTACAATGAGCAGTTCTTC. Encoded protein: CATFVPGGYNEQFF. The chain couples TRBV13 to TRBJ2-1; the match to TRBD2 covers 7 bases. CDR1 is PRHDT and CDR2 is FYEKMQ in the germline V gene (reference sequence). The ends lost 10 bases at V and 3 bases at J; junction bases unmatched: 9. This CDR3 is built from 14 residues.

This clone was counted once. The V and J genes are TRBV5-4 and TRBJ2-5, with TRBD2 identical over 7 bases. The CDR3 has 14 residues. Germline V gives CDR1 SGHNT, CDR2 YYREEE (reference sequence). V lost 2 bases, J lost 1 base, and 2 bases stayed unmatched. The CDR3 loop is CASSLGRAQETQYF. CDR3 coding DNA: TGTGCCAGCAGCTTAGGGAGGGCCCAAGAGACCCAGTACTTC.